The present T cell receptor beta chain was sequenced within a study of CD8 T cells in Susac syndrome. Notes on the study in general: The study's TCR sequencing and HLA analysis drew on a certain number of individuals. That number was acknowledged as relatively small.

With regard to this clonotype: Its antigen remains unidentified.

In blood CD8+ and CD4+ T cells, TCR beta underwent sequencing. The multiple sclerosis control group comprised treatment-naive patients with stable or active relapsing-remitting disease. V gave up 6 bases and J gave up 5 bases; unmatched junction bases: 4. This CDR3 has 14 residues. Per the germline V gene, CDR1 is SEHNR and CDR2 is FQNEAQ (reference sequence). RNA, at about 0.45 to 1 ug, was reverse transcribed with random hexamers. Amplification of TCR beta CDR3 used immunoSEQ multiplex PCR across 54 Vbeta and 13 Jbeta. MiXCR, applied by TCRdb to the immunoSEQ multiplex PCR reads, yields one record per CDR3 protein. Here the sample spans 100,000 to 150,000 distinct CDR3 sequences, approximately 93% being singletons.

Sequenced: CD4+ T cells from PBMCs. The sequence was obtained from a human donor with multiple sclerosis. The rearrangement joins TRBV7-9 to TRBJ1-1, with TRBD1 matching 12 bases. The CDR3 here is CASRSGQGATEAFF. In nucleotides, the CDR3 is TGTGCCAGCAGATCGGGACAGGGGGCGACTGAAGCTTTCTTT.